This record looks at one TCR beta chain sequence and its context. Its antigen remains unidentified. These data come from a study of T cell responses to AZD1222 COVID-19 vaccine. The study, taken as a whole, reports: Unmutated regions of variants are reportedly targeted by nearly half of spike-specific TCRs.

The protocol was immunoSEQ multiplex PCR, while the TCRdb copy is restricted to in-frame clones and leaves out a portion. The sample yields some 150,000 clones, more than 85% seen once. The TCR comes from an adult who received the AZD1222 COVID-19 vaccine. Sequences were derived from peripheral blood, sampled 28 days after the second AZD1222 dose.

The CDR3 sequence is CASRNRGQNYGYTF. CDR3 DNA: TGTGCCAGCAGGAACAGGGGGCAAAACTATGGCTACACCTTC. The chain links TRBV28 to TRBJ1-2, with 9 positions matching TRBD1. The germline V gene has CDR1 MDHEN and CDR2 SYDVKM. CDR3 size: 14 residues. Trimming took 6 bases from V and 2 from J; bases not matched to a gene: 4.